This T cell receptor (beta chain) derives from a study of blood T cell repertoires in COVID-19. Study-level information: Collection of acute and convalescent COVID-19 samples took place in the United States, Italy and Spain. The analysed material was cDNA or gDNA that came from T cells, B-cell-depleted T cells, or PBMCs.

This clone was counted many times. Original handling: Reference gene primer amplification yielded estimated nucleated cell counts. Profiling relied on immunoSEQ multiplex PCR, and the TCRdb table lists in-frame clones only, not all of them. Clonal size and the V and J genes are those of that table, whereas D and trimming came from the DNA. Of 90,000 to 120,000 clones listed, more than 85% are singletons. Per the germline V gene, CDR1 is MGHRA and CDR2 is YSYEKL. The length of the CDR3 is 15 residues. The V and J ends lost 3 bases and 2 bases, in that order; junction bases with no gene match: 3. The sample taken for sequencing was peripheral blood. The chain joins TRBV4-1 to TRBJ1-5, with 8 bases that match TRBD1. The receptor's source is a human donor in a cohort sampled during active COVID-19. DNA of the CDR3: TGCGCCAGCAGCCAGGACAGGGTTGGCAATCAGCCCCAGCATTTT. Translated: CASSQDRVGNQPQHF.